The 25 T cell receptor beta chains in this list originate from one sample, sequenced in a study of early T cells in non-severe SARS-CoV-2 infection. MiXCR, applied by TCRdb to the 5' RACE reads, yields one record per CDR3 protein. The sample comprises under 70,000 distinct CDR3 sequences, 5% to 6.5% of which are singletons, and about 3.6% rests with the top ten. Sequenced here: whole blood, sampled at baseline. The origin of the receptors is an adult who was a healthcare worker with PCR-confirmed SARS-CoV-2 infection or an uninfected control (not recorded which).

This clonotype was detected only a few times. The V gene is TRBV4-1, the J gene TRBJ2-7; 11 nucleotides agree with TRBD1. The ends lost 1 base at V and 2 bases at J; junction bases unmatched: 4. CDR1 MGHRA and CDR2 YSYEKL come from the germline V gene. The CDR3 has 16 residues. In DNA form, the CDR3 reads TGCGCCAGCAGCCAAGCCGGGGGACAGGGGGCCTACGAGCAGTACTTC. This sequence encodes CASSQAGGQGAYEQYF.

In this sample, this clonotype turned up many times. The chain links TRBV20-1 to TRBJ1-4; possibly TRBD1 for D (6 bases). Trimming pared 6 bases from V and 0 bases from J, leaving 11 bases between. Germline loops: CDR1 DFQATT, CDR2 SNEGSKA (reference sequence). CDR3 size: 14 residues. The CDR3 DNA follows: TGCAGTGCGCCAACAGGGACAACTAATGAAAAACTGTTTTTT. It translates to CSAPTGTTNEKLFF.

This clonotype was found many times. The chain is built from TRBV10-3 and TRBJ2-5; D not certain. From germline, CDR1 is ENHRY and CDR2 SYGVKD. V was pared by 3 bases and J by 0 bases, with 8 bases between. CDR3 length equals 14 residues. CDR3 in amino acids: CAISERQHQETQYF. Here the CDR3 DNA reads TGTGCCATCAGTGAACGGCAGCACCAAGAGACCCAGTACTTC.

This clonotype has a handful of counts. This chain joins TRBV7-2 and TRBJ2-3; TRBD2 might be the D (5 bases). CDR1 and CDR2 (germline): SGHTA, FQGNSA. The length of the CDR3 is 15 residues. V lost 6 bases and J 0 bases, leaving 13 bases between the germline ends. CDR3 nucleotides: TGTGCCAGCAGAATAGCGCCACTAAGCACAGATACGCAGTATTTT. It codes for CASRIAPLSTDTQYF.

This clonotype was picked up many times. The J gene is TRBJ2-1, the V gene TRBV4-1; D ambiguous. The CDR3 sequence is 16 residues long. Germline V CDR1 and CDR2: MGHRA, YSYEKL. Trimming took off 1 base at V and 0 bases at J, with 10 bases between the two ends. CDR3 in DNA: TGCGCCAGCAGCCAAGGAAGCTACAGCTCCTACAATGAGCAGTTCTTC. This translates into CASSQGSYSSYNEQFF.

In this sample, this clonotype turned up a few times. The rearrangement links TRBV29-1 to TRBJ2-2; 7 bases are a match to TRBD1. The CDR3 contains 15 residues. CDR1 SQVTM and CDR2 ANQGSEA come from the germline V gene. Germline trimming cut 0 bases from V and 5 bases from J; bases unmatched to any gene: 6. DNA of the CDR3: TGCAGCGTTGAAGAGGCGACAGGGTCAACCGGGGAGCTGTTTTTT. It specifies CSVEEATGSTGELFF.

The chain combines TRBV27 with TRBJ2-3, with 9 bases identical to TRBD2. The ends lost 3 bases at V and 1 base at J; junction bases unmatched: 8. The CDR3 extends over 17 amino acids. Germline loops: CDR1 MNHEY, CDR2 SMNVEV (reference sequence). DNA of the CDR3: TGTGCCAGCAGTTTTCTGGCGGGAGGGCCGGGCACAGATACGCAGTATTTT. This encodes CASSFLAGGPGTDTQYF.

The table lists this clonotype with many counts. CDR3 DNA: TGCGCCAGCAGCCAAGATACTAAGAAGAAAATGGCTTTCTTT. Its translation: CASSQDTKKKMAFF. This sequence joins TRBV4-1 and TRBJ1-1; D not certain. V was shortened by 0 bases and J by 11 bases, with 16 bases between the two germline ends. The CDR3 has 14 residues. CDR1 MGHRA and CDR2 YSYEKL come from the germline V gene.

This clonotype was found many times. The chain has TRBV3-1 and TRBJ1-4; D remains unclear. The CDR3 sequence is 12 residues long. Germline V gives CDR1 LGHDT, CDR2 YNNKEL (reference sequence). Trimming pared 3 bases from V and 4 bases from J, leaving 3 bases between. Here the CDR3 DNA reads TGTGCCAGCAGCCATATTAATGAAAAACTGTTTTTT. The encoded protein is CASSHINEKLFF.

This clonotype was picked up many times. This chain links TRBV28 with TRBJ2-3; D is uncertain. The germline CDR1 and CDR2 sequences are MDHEN and SYDVKM. The CDR3 length is 16 residues. V lost 2 bases, J lost 0 bases, and 12 bases lay in between. CDR3 residues: CASSLLDGPSTDTQYF. The CDR3 DNA reads TGTGCCAGCAGTTTACTGGACGGTCCTAGCACAGATACGCAGTATTTT.

The chain carries TRBV24-1 and TRBJ2-1; 11 bases map to TRBD2. Germline V gene sequence: CDR1 KGHDR, CDR2 SFDVKD. V lost 1 base to trimming and J lost 1 base; unmatched junction nucleotides: 11. This CDR3 region has 20 residues. The CDR3 loop is CATSDFPAPGTSGSYNEQFF. CDR3 in DNA: TGTGCCACCAGTGATTTTCCAGCCCCCGGGACTAGCGGTTCCTACAATGAGCAGTTCTTC.

This clonotype was observed at least ten times. The chain recombines TRBV7-9 with TRBJ2-7, with TRBD2 matching 8 bases. From germline, CDR1 is SEHNR and CDR2 FQNEAQ (reference sequence). This CDR3 is built from 11 residues. Trimming removed 6 bases from V and 7 bases from J; junction bases left unmatched: 2. CDR3 DNA: TGTGCCAGCAGACGGGAGGGGGAGCAGTACTTC. This codes for CASRREGEQYF.

This clonotype was detected many times. The gene calls are TRBV12-3 or TRBV12-4 and TRBJ2-7; no clear D gene. Deletions cut 0 bases from V and 4 bases from J, with 13 bases between. This CDR3 spans 15 amino acids. Written as DNA, the CDR3 is TGTGCCAGCAGTTTAGCTGCTTCGGGTATTTACGAGCAGTACTTC. This sequence encodes CASSLAASGIYEQYF.

V and J are TRBV29-1 and TRBJ1-1, with D possibly TRBD1 on 6 matching bases. V shed 6 bases and J shed 5 bases, with 10 bases lying between them. The germline gives CDR1 SQVTM, CDR2 ANQGSEA. The CDR3 covers 11 residues. For the CDR3, the DNA is TGCAGCGTGGGACAAGGGACTGAAGCTTTCTTT. It is translated as CSVGQGTEAFF. Supplemented by reference TRBV29-1 and TRBJ1-1, the full variable domain reads SAVISQKPSRDICQRGTSLTIQCQVDSQVTMMFWYRQQPGQSLTLIATANQGSEATYESGFVIDKFPISRPNLTFSTLTVSNMSPEDSSIYLCSVGQGTEAFFGQGTRLTVV.

This clonotype was observed at least ten times. The rearrangement joins TRBV7-6 to TRBJ2-2; D uncertain. The V and J ends lost 0 bases and 0 bases respectively, with 8 bases between them. Per germline, CDR1 SGHVS and CDR2 FNYEAQ. This CDR3 has 16 residues. The CDR3 reads CASSLAGNPNTGELFF. The CDR3 nucleotides read TGTGCCAGCAGCTTAGCGGGAAACCCGAACACCGGGGAGCTGTTTTTT.

This clonotype showed up many times. CDR3 protein: CSARDRASGRRDTQYF. DNA for the CDR3: TGCAGTGCTAGAGATAGGGCTAGCGGGAGACGTGATACGCAGTATTTT. The chain employs TRBV20-1 and TRBJ2-3; 10 bases align to TRBD2. The CDR3 totals 16 residues. CDR1 is DFQATT, CDR2 SNEGSKA, per germline (reference sequence). V was clipped by 0 bases and J by 6 bases; unmatched bases: 9.

On this clonotype: This may arise from a read error, as a much more abundant clone is one base away. V gene TRBV12-3 or TRBV12-4 combines with J gene TRBJ2-5; D call uncertain. This CDR3 is built from 13 residues. The CDR3 DNA follows: TGTGCCAGCAGTCTAGGGCACCAAGAGACCCGGTACTTC. Translating it yields CASSLGHQETRYF.

The sample holds many counts of this clonotype. The J gene is TRBJ2-7, the V gene TRBV5-1; maybe TRBD1 (5 bases). The germline V gene has CDR1 SGHRS and CDR2 YFSETQ. V gave up 4 bases and J gave up 1 base, with 15 bases separating them. CDR3 length equals 15 residues. The CDR3: CASSAGHGQSYEQYF. The CDR3 DNA sequence: TGCGCCAGCAGCGCCGGACATGGTCAGTCCTACGAGCAGTACTTC.

The rearrangement uses TRBV3-1 and TRBJ1-2; D remains unclear. The germline V gene has CDR1 LGHDT and CDR2 YNNKEL (reference sequence). Trimming stripped 6 bases from V and 8 bases from J, with 16 bases between. This CDR3 comprises 13 residues. The CDR3 protein is CASRPAPRAGYTF. DNA for the CDR3: TGTGCCAGCAGACCGGCCCCGAGGGCGGGCTACACCTTC.

This clonotype has just a few counts. The rearrangement joins TRBV29-1 to TRBJ2-1; D is possibly TRBD1 (6 bases). The CDR3 runs to 12 residues. Germline values: CDR1 SQVTM, CDR2 ANQGSEA. The chain's CDR3 is CSATRGGNEQFF. In nucleotides, the CDR3 is TGCAGTGCCACTCGAGGGGGCAATGAGCAGTTCTTC.

Written as DNA, the CDR3 is TGCGCCAGCAGCTTGGCCACGAATCTGGCAGATACGCAGTATTTT. It yields the protein CASSLATNLADTQYF. The chain employs TRBV5-1 and TRBJ2-3; no reliable D call. V was pared by 0 bases and J by 4 bases, with 12 bases between. The CDR3 extends over 15 amino acids. Germline V gives CDR1 SGHRS, CDR2 YFSETQ. Supplemented by reference TRBV5-1 and TRBJ2-3, the full variable domain reads KAGVTQTPRYLIKTRGQQVTLSCSPISGHRSVSWYQQTPGQGLQFLFEYFSETQRNKGNFPGRFSGRQFSNSRSEMNVSTLELGDSALYLCASSLATNLADTQYFGPGTRLTVL.

This clonotype was detected many times. J is TRBJ2-1 and V is TRBV11-3; TRBD2 is a possible D gene (5 bases). In germline, CDR1 is SGHNT, CDR2 YENEEA. Trimming pared 0 bases from V and 3 bases from J, leaving 9 bases between. The CDR3 is 15 amino acids. The CDR3 region is CASSLEDSDYNEQFF. CDR3 nucleotides: TGTGCCAGCAGCTTAGAGGACTCCGACTACAATGAGCAGTTCTTC.

This clonotype showed up many times. CDR3 nucleotides: TGCGCCAGCAGCCAGGGTAGGGGGCAAATCGTTGGCTACACCTTC. Residues: CASSQGRGQIVGYTF. The chain is built from TRBV4-3 and TRBJ1-2, with 7 bases lining up with TRBD1. This CDR3 comprises 15 residues. Germline values: CDR1 LGHNA, CDR2 YSLEER. The ends lost 3 bases at V and 7 bases at J; junction bases unmatched: 11.

At least ten counts were recorded for this clonotype. The chain links TRBV10-1 to TRBJ2-7; 10 nucleotides agree with TRBD1. CDR1 and CDR2 (germline): WNHNN, SYGVQD (reference sequence). J gave up 2 bases and V 3 bases, and 4 bases lay outside the gene matches. The CDR3 totals 15 residues. This CDR3 is CASSDPGTGAYEQYF. In nucleotides, the CDR3 is TGCGCCAGCAGTGACCCCGGGACAGGGGCCTACGAGCAGTACTTC.

This clonotype was found many times. The J gene is TRBJ1-2, the V gene TRBV7-2; 8 nucleotides align to TRBD1. V lost 5 bases, J lost 2 bases, and 7 bases stayed unmatched. The CDR3 runs to 15 residues. Germline loops: CDR1 SGHTA, CDR2 FQGNSA. The CDR3 protein is CASSLRTGRNYGYTF. The CDR3 nucleotides read TGTGCCAGCAGCCTGCGGACAGGGAGAAACTATGGCTACACCTTC.